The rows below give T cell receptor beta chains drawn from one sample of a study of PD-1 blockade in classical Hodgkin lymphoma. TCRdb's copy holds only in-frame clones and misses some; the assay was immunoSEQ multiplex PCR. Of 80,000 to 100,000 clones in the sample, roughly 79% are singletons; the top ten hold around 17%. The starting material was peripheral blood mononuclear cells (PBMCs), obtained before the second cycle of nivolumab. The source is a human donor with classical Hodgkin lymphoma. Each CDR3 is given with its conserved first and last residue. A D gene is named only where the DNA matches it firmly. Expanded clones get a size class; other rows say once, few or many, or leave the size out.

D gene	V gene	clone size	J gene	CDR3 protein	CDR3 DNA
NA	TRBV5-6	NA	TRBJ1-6	CASSLGGWFNSPLHF	TGTGCCAGCAGCTTAGGGGGTTGGTTTAATTCACCCCTCCACTTT
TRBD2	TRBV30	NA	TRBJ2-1	CAWSYGGGSGRVSYNEQFF	TGTGCCTGGAGTTACGGGGGGGGTAGCGGGAGGGTCTCCTACAATGAGCAGTTCTTC
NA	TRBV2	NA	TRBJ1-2	CASSGDGLTGYTF	TGTGCCAGCAGTGGGGACGGCCTTACGGGCTACACCTTC
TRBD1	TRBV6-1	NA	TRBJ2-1	CASGRGTYNEQFF	TGTGCCAGCGGCAGGGGGACCTACAATGAGCAGTTCTTC
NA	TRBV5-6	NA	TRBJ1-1	CASSFAQDGEAFF	TGTGCCAGCAGCTTCGCACAGGATGGTGAAGCTTTCTTT
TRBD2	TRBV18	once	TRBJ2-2	CASSPGLAGYGELFF	TGTGCCAGCTCACCAGGGCTAGCGGGATACGGGGAGCTGTTTTTT
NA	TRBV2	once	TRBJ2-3	CASSEIGTGVGQYF	TGTGCCAGCAGTGAAATCGGGACTGGGGTAGGGCAGTATTTT
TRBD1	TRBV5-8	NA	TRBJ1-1	CASSLRAGGFGTEAFF	TGTGCCAGCAGCTTGAGGGCAGGGGGTTTCGGCACTGAAGCTTTCTTT
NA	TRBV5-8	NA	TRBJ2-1	CASSLGLREQFF	TGTGCCAGCAGCTTGGGGCTTCGGGAGCAGTTCTTC
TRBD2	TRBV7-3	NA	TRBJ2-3	CASSSGLAGATQYF	TGTGCCAGCAGCTCAGGACTAGCGGGAGCCACGCAGTATTTT
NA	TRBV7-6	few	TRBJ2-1	CASSLVSGRYNEQFF	TGTGCCAGCAGCTTAGTTTCAGGGCGATACAATGAGCAGTTCTTC